One and the same sample provided the 32 T cell receptor beta chains below, sequenced in a study of T cells in Graves' hyperthyroidism and ophthalmopathy. RNA transcripts were the template for amplifying TCR beta CDR3 regions. The study used the HTBI primer set for a first-round RT-PCR of the TCR CDR3. TCRdb re-called the multiplex PCR reads with MiXCR, one entry per CDR3 protein. The data contain about 350,000 distinct CDR3 sequences, about 15% of them seen just once; the ten biggest clones take up just under 25%. Material for sequencing was blood. These receptors were taken from a woman in her twenties or thirties with Graves' hyperthyroidism.

About this clonotype itself: An end of the junction differs from the germline gene, which may be a read error. This rearrangement joins TRBV6-1 to TRBJ2-2, with 7 bases fitting TRBD1. The CDR3 has 13 residues. CDR1 is MNHNS, CDR2 SASEGT, per germline. CDR3 protein: CACRQGNTGELFF. CDR3 coding DNA: TGTGCCTGCAGACAGGGGAACACCGGGGAGCTGTTTTTT.

The rearrangement links TRBV20-1 to TRBJ1-5; a possible D gene is TRBD1 (6 bases). This CDR3 has 14 amino acids. V lost 1 base and J lost 6, with 13 bases in between. Germline assignment: CDR1 DFQATT and CDR2 SNEGSKA (reference sequence). The CDR3 reads CSARGTDGTQPQHF. CDR3 nucleotide sequence: TGCAGTGCTAGAGGGACAGATGGGACTCAGCCCCAGCATTTT.

This clonotype has at least ten counts. The J gene is TRBJ2-3, the V gene TRBV11-2, with 7 bases fitting TRBD1. V shed 3 bases and J 2 bases; nucleotides not matched to a gene: 8. Germline V gene data show CDR1 as SGHAT and CDR2 as FQNNGV. The CDR3 contains 16 residues. CDR3 sequence reads: CASSFKGQLATDTQYF. The DNA of the CDR3 is TGTGCCAGCAGCTTCAAGGGACAGCTCGCCACAGATACGCAGTATTTT.

This clonotype was seen a handful of times. This rearrangement joins TRBV20-1 to TRBJ1-2, with D unresolved. V gave up 3 bases and J gave up 6 bases, with 20 bases separating them. Germline loops: CDR1 DFQATT, CDR2 SNEGSKA (reference sequence). There are 15 residues in the CDR3. The CDR3 nucleotides read TGCAGTGCTAGTTCAGCCGGGCCCCTCCCGAATGGCTACACCTTC. Amino acid sequence: CSASSAGPLPNGYTF.

This clonotype was seen at least ten times. This sequence joins TRBV7-3 and TRBJ2-5, with 8 bases fitting TRBD1. The trim removed 5 bases at V and 5 bases at J, leaving 10 bases unmatched. Germline V lookup: CDR1 SGHTA, CDR2 FQGTGA. This CDR3 region has 15 residues. The CDR3 DNA is TGTGCCAGCAGCCGAGGACAGGGTGTAGAGGAGACCCAGTACTTC. The encoded protein is CASSRGQGVEETQYF.

There are many counts of this clonotype. The gene calls are TRBV11-2 and TRBJ2-7; 10 bases are shared with TRBD1. This CDR3 spans 14 amino acids. V was pared by 6 bases and J by 7 bases, with 9 bases of the junction left unmatched. Germline V gene sequence: CDR1 SGHAT, CDR2 FQNNGV. In nucleotides, the CDR3 is TGTGCCAGCAGACGTCCGGGGACAGGGGAAGAGCAGTACTTC. Protein product: CASRRPGTGEEQYF.

Notes on this clonotype: A read error may explain this, as a much larger clone is one base away. No conserved phenylalanine or tryptophan ends this CDR3, so it is likely a read error. The rearrangement joins TRBV7-2 to TRBJ2-2; D is uncertain. The CDR3 contains 16 residues. Germline V lookup: CDR1 SGHTA, CDR2 FQGNSA. V lost 5 bases to trimming and J lost 0 bases, with 13 bases between them. CDR3 region: CASSPMSITNTGELFC. CDR3 nucleotides: TGTGCCAGCAGCCCCATGTCGATAACGAACACCGGGGAGCTGTTTTGT.

This clonotype was seen ten or more times. The rearrangement uses TRBV12-3 or TRBV12-4 and TRBJ2-2; the match to TRBD1 covers 9 bases. V lost 7 bases to trimming and J lost 7 bases; unmatched junction nucleotides: 7. CDR3 size: 14 residues. CDR3 in amino acids: CASNIQGAGGELFF. The DNA for the CDR3 is TGTGCCAGCAACATACAGGGGGCCGGCGGGGAGCTGTTTTTT.

At least ten counts were recorded for this clonotype. The chain employs TRBV20-1 and TRBJ2-5, with 8 bases lining up with TRBD1. The germline gives CDR1 DFQATT, CDR2 SNEGSKA (reference sequence). This CDR3 is 12 amino acids long. V gave up 3 bases and J gave up 5 bases; unmatched junction bases: 2. CDR3 DNA: TGCAGTGCTAGGGACAGGGCGGAGACCCAGTACTTC. Its protein is CSARDRAETQYF.

The sample holds many counts of this clonotype. The chain has TRBV28 and TRBJ2-3; unclear D gene. Germline CDR1 reads MDHEN; CDR2 reads SYDVKM. The CDR3 runs 15 residues. Trimming took 5 bases from V and 1 from J, leaving 13 bases between them. The CDR3 here is CASSLNFRRTDTQYF. The DNA of the CDR3 is TGTGCCAGCAGTCTAAACTTCCGCCGCACAGATACGCAGTATTTT.

At least ten counts were recorded for this clonotype. V is TRBV28 and J is TRBJ2-5, with D hard to call. Germline CDR1 and CDR2: MDHEN and SYDVKM. CDR3 size: 15 residues. V was cut by 8 bases and J by 7 bases, with 23 bases left in between. The CDR3 sequence is CASYHLRAKRGTQYF. Here the CDR3 DNA reads TGTGCCAGCTACCACCTAAGGGCCAAACGCGGGACCCAGTACTTC.

This clonotype was seen many times. The chain has TRBV28 and TRBJ1-2, with D tentatively TRBD1 (6 bases). Germline V gene lookup returns CDR1 MDHEN and CDR2 SYDVKM. The V end lost 4 bases, the J end lost 6 bases, and 12 bases lay between the germline ends. This CDR3 has 13 amino acids. The CDR3 is CASSSLGHNGYTF. DNA for the CDR3: TGTGCCAGCAGTTCTTTGGGACATAATGGCTACACCTTC.

Turning to this clonotype: A clone one base away is much larger, so this may be a read error. This chain links TRBV3-1 with TRBJ2-1, with TRBD2 matching 8 bases. This CDR3 is built from 15 residues. Germline values: CDR1 LGHDT, CDR2 YNNKEL (reference sequence). The CDR3 loop is CASSLAGLTYYEQFF. In DNA form, the CDR3 reads TGTGCCAGCAGCCTAGCGGGGTTGACCTACTATGAGCAGTTCTTC.

This clonotype appeared many times. J is TRBJ1-2 and V is TRBV7-8, with a tentative D call TRBD1 (5 bases). Germline V gene lookup returns CDR1 SGHVS and CDR2 FQNEAQ. Trimming took off 4 bases at V and 4 bases at J, with 22 bases between the two ends. The CDR3 loop spans 17 amino acids. CDR3 protein: CASSWIMEGTTFYGYTF. CDR3 nucleotide sequence: TGTGCCAGCAGCTGGATTATGGAGGGGACGACGTTCTATGGCTACACCTTC.

CDR3 sequence (DNA): TGCAGTGAAAGGGTGGGCAATGAGCAGTTCTTC. Amino acid sequence: CSERVGNEQFF. The V and J genes are TRBV20-1 and TRBJ2-1; no clear D. The germline V gene encodes CDR1 DFQATT and CDR2 SNEGSKA (reference sequence). The CDR3 covers 11 residues. V lost 7 bases and J lost 6, with 10 bases in between.

This clonotype was detected many times. V is TRBV11-2 and J is TRBJ2-7; tentatively, D is TRBD1 (6 bases). Germline V gene lookup returns CDR1 SGHAT and CDR2 FQNNGV. The CDR3 is 14 residues long. V was clipped by 4 bases and J by 3 bases, with 13 bases between them. As DNA, the CDR3 is TGTGCCAGCAGCTCCCACACAGGGATCTACGAGCAGTACTTC. This codes for CASSSHTGIYEQYF.

This clonotype has just a few counts. V is TRBV19 and J is TRBJ1-3; D gene uncertain. The length of the CDR3 is 15 residues. Trimming cost V 1 base and J 4 bases, with 11 bases left between them. CDR1 is LNHDA, CDR2 SQIVND, per germline (reference sequence). The CDR3: CASSIGTSAGNTIYF. The CDR3 DNA is TGTGCCAGTAGTATAGGTACTTCGGCCGGAAACACCATATATTTT.

This clonotype appeared many times. The CDR3 DNA is TGTGCCAGCAGTTTAGCACGGGCAGTTAACTATGGCTACACCTTC. Protein: CASSLARAVNYGYTF. The V call is TRBV12-3 or TRBV12-4, the J call TRBJ1-2; D is unresolved. The germline V and J ends were trimmed by 0 bases and 1 base, with 9 bases remaining between them. The CDR3 extends over 15 amino acids.

CDR3 amino acids: CASSPVGGPGNEQFF. Here the CDR3 DNA reads TGTGCCAGCTCACCAGTCGGGGGGCCCGGCAATGAGCAGTTCTTC. V is TRBV18 and J is TRBJ2-1; tentative D call: TRBD2 (7 bases). The V gene lost 2 bases and the J gene lost 6 bases, with 14 bases spanning the gap. The CDR3 sequence is 15 residues long. Germline V gene lookup returns CDR1 KGHSH and CDR2 LQKENI.

With regard to this clonotype: A junction boundary mismatches the germline segment, possibly from a read error. The CDR3 reads CAGSLDDLASNEQFF. As DNA, the CDR3 is TGTGCCGGCTCACTCGACGACTTAGCGTCCAATGAGCAGTTCTTC. The genes are TRBV18 and TRBJ2-1; weak D call: TRBD2 (5 bases). Looked up from germline, CDR1 is KGHSH and CDR2 is LQKENI. The CDR3 length is 15 residues.

J is TRBJ2-5 and V is TRBV28; 7 bases fit TRBD1. Germline CDR1 is MDHEN and CDR2 is SYDVKM. This CDR3 spans 15 amino acids. Trimming removed 5 bases from V and 9 bases from J; junction bases left unmatched: 15. CDR3 in DNA: TGTGCCAGCAGTCCGGCACCACAGGGGCTTGAGGCCCAGTACTTC. Translating gives CASSPAPQGLEAQYF.

This clonotype was seen ten or more times. The chain recombines TRBV28 with TRBJ2-7; possibly TRBD1 or TRBD2 for D (6 bases each). The CDR3 has 16 amino acids. The V gene's germline CDR1 is MDHEN and CDR2 SYDVKM. V lost 2 bases to trimming and J lost 2 bases, with 16 bases between them. The CDR3 is CASSLRGDRFTYEQYF. CDR3 in DNA: TGTGCCAGCAGTTTAAGGGGGGACCGTTTTACCTACGAGCAGTACTTC.

Ten or more counts support this clonotype. The chain recombines TRBV28 with TRBJ2-1, with D possibly matching TRBD1 (6 bases). Looked up from germline, CDR1 is MDHEN and CDR2 is SYDVKM. V lost 4 bases to trimming and J lost 2 bases, with 21 bases between them. The CDR3 has 18 residues. The CDR3 region is CASSSPADSDRTYNEQFF. Written as DNA, the CDR3 is TGTGCCAGCAGTTCCCCTGCGGATTCCGACAGGACCTACAATGAGCAGTTCTTC.

Only one count was recorded for this clonotype. V usage is TRBV25-1 and J usage is TRBJ2-6; possible D gene TRBD1, 5 bases. Germline CDR1 reads MGHDK; CDR2 reads SYGVNS. V lost 1 base to trimming and J lost 4 bases, with 11 bases between them. The CDR3 length is 16 residues. For the CDR3, the DNA is TGTGCCAGCAGTGAATCAAGGGGCTGGGGGGCCAACGTCCTGACTTTC. Translated, it gives CASSESRGWGANVLTF.

V is TRBV20-1 and J is TRBJ1-1, with 7 bases aligning to TRBD1. V was pared by 6 bases and J by 0 bases, with 4 bases of the junction left unmatched. CDR1 and CDR2 from the germline V gene are DFQATT and SNEGSKA (reference sequence). CDR3 length: 13 residues. CDR3 nucleotides: TGCAGTGCACCAACAGGGGTGAACACTGAAGCTTTCTTT. Encoded protein: CSAPTGVNTEAFF.

This clonotype was counted at least ten times. This chain connects TRBV20-1 to TRBJ2-1; TRBD1 matches 9 bases. V dropped 3 bases and J dropped 8; count of bases not matched to a gene: 5. Germline V lookup: CDR1 DFQATT, CDR2 SNEGSKA (reference sequence). There are 13 residues in the CDR3. As DNA, the CDR3 is TGCAGTGCTAGGGGGGACAGGGAGCATGAGCAGTTCTTC. Translation: CSARGDREHEQFF.

This clonotype was recorded a few times. The rearrangement uses TRBV5-5 and TRBJ2-2; 10 bases match TRBD2. Germline CDR1 reads SGHKS; CDR2 reads YYEKEE (reference sequence). The CDR3 spans 15 residues. V shed 7 bases and J 4 bases; nucleotides not matched to a gene: 7. The CDR3 protein is CASAGLAFTTGELFF. The CDR3 DNA sequence: TGTGCCAGCGCGGGACTAGCGTTTACCACCGGGGAGCTGTTTTTT.

This clonotype appeared a single time. The chain has TRBV28 and TRBJ2-5, with TRBD2 matching over 9 bases. The CDR3 contains 13 residues. CDR1 is MDHEN, CDR2 SYDVKM, per germline. The J segment lost 4 bases and the V segment lost 8 bases, leaving 5 bases of the junction unmatched. The CDR3 is CASLAGGGETQYF. CDR3 nucleotides: TGTGCCAGCTTGGCGGGGGGGGGAGAGACCCAGTACTTC.

The CDR3 bases are TGCAGTGCGCACCACAGGGCGGGAGGGTACAATGAGCAGTTCTTC. The encoded protein is CSAHHRAGGYNEQFF. The chain recombines TRBV20-1 with TRBJ2-1, with 9 bases aligning to TRBD2. Per germline, CDR1 DFQATT and CDR2 SNEGSKA (reference sequence). The CDR3 consists of 15 residues. V shed 6 bases, J shed 4 bases, and the junction held 10 bases outside the gene matches.

This clonotype was detected many times. The V and J genes are TRBV29-1 and TRBJ2-5; possible D gene TRBD2, 5 bases. The germline gives CDR1 SQVTM, CDR2 ANQGSEA. The CDR3 covers 17 residues. The germline V and J ends were trimmed by 3 bases and 2 bases, with 22 bases remaining between them. In DNA form, the CDR3 reads TGCAGCGTTGAGCCCTCTCGGATGCCTTGGGAGCAAGAGACCCAGTACTTC. Its translation: CSVEPSRMPWEQETQYF.

Many counts were recorded for this clonotype. The chain is built from TRBV7-9 and TRBJ2-3, with D perhaps matching TRBD1 or TRBD2 (5 bases each). The length of the CDR3 is 13 residues. V shed 4 bases and J shed 7 bases, with 12 bases lying between them. Germline CDR1 reads SEHNR; CDR2 reads FQNEAQ (reference sequence). CDR3: CASSSGTRNTQYF. The CDR3 DNA is TGTGCCAGCAGCTCCGGGACCAGGAATACGCAGTATTTT.

V is TRBV5-5 and J is TRBJ2-1; possibly TRBD1 or TRBD2 for D (5 bases each). V lost 4 bases and J 6 bases, leaving 11 bases between the germline ends. CDR1 and CDR2 from the germline V gene are SGHKS and YYEKEE (reference sequence). The CDR3 runs 13 residues. The DNA for the CDR3 is TGTGCCAGCAGCGGGGGACCCGCCAATGAGCAGTTCTTC. This sequence encodes CASSGGPANEQFF.